These 18 T cell receptor beta chains were all obtained from the same sample, sequenced in a study of blood T cell repertoires in COVID-19. Only in-frame clones appear in the TCRdb table, and some are missing; sequencing was by immunoSEQ multiplex PCR. This sample has approximately 120,000 clones; roughly 86% occur once, and the top ten carry approximately 20%. The sequenced sample was peripheral blood. Receptors were obtained from a woman aged 45-65 years who had recovered from COVID-19.

The V call is TRBV18, the J call TRBJ1-3, with TRBD1 as a possible D gene (6 bases). The germline V gene encodes CDR1 KGHSH and CDR2 LQKENI. V was trimmed by 3 bases and J by 0 bases, leaving 15 bases between them. The CDR3 totals 17 residues. CDR3 DNA: TGTGCCAGCTCACCGGACACAGGGTACGGCTCTGGAAACACCATATATTTT. This gives the protein CASSPDTGYGSGNTIYF.

The chain links TRBV19 to TRBJ1-6; TRBD1 matches at 7 bases. There are 16 residues in the CDR3. The V gene end was trimmed by 5 bases and the J gene end by 9 bases; junction bases not matched to a gene: 13. Germline CDR1 and CDR2: LNHDA and SQIVND (reference sequence). For the CDR3, the DNA is TGTGCCAGTAGTCCAGCGCAGGGGGGAGGAGGTTCACCCCTCCACTTT. Its protein product is CASSPAQGGGGSPLHF. Based on the CDR3 plus reference TRBV19 and TRBJ1-6, the full variable domain is DGGITQSPKYLFRKEGQNVTLSCEQNLNHDAMYWYRQDPGQGLRLIYYSQIVNDFQKGDIAEGYSVSREKKESFPLTVTSAQKNPTAFYLCASSPAQGGGGSPLHFGNGTRLTVT.

This chain connects TRBV18 to TRBJ2-5; TRBD2 aligns across 7 bases. Germline loops: CDR1 KGHSH, CDR2 LQKENI. This CDR3 region has 15 residues. The V and J ends lost 1 base and 5 bases, in that order; junction bases with no gene match: 7. The CDR3 region has the DNA TGTGCCAGCTCACCACGGAGCGGGGAGGGGGAGACCCAGTACTTC. This sequence encodes CASSPRSGEGETQYF.

The chain is built from TRBV14 and TRBJ2-1; weak D call: TRBD1 (5 bases). Germline CDR1 SGHDN, CDR2 FVKESK. The CDR3 has 16 residues. V was shortened by 3 bases and J by 0 bases, with 12 bases between the two germline ends. DNA of the CDR3: TGTGCCAGCAGCCATTTCAGGGCCTCCTCCTACAATGAGCAGTTCTTC. Translated, it gives CASSHFRASSYNEQFF.

This clone was observed a few times. This chain connects TRBV7-2 to TRBJ2-7; TRBD1 is a possible D gene (6 bases). Germline V gene data show CDR1 as SGHTA and CDR2 as FQGNSA. This CDR3 contains 14 residues. Trimming took 5 bases from V and 3 from J, leaving 14 bases between them. This CDR3 is CASSPLQGLYEQYF. The CDR3 DNA sequence: TGTGCCAGCAGCCCACTACAGGGCCTCTACGAGCAGTACTTC. Complete variable domain (other parts from reference TRBV7-2 and TRBJ2-7): GAGVSQSPSNKVTEKGKDVELRCDPISGHTALYWYRQSLGQGLEFLIYFQGNSAPDKSGLPSDRFSAERTGGSVSTLTIQRTQQEDSAVYLCASSPLQGLYEQYFGPGTRLTVT.

The chain links TRBV19 to TRBJ1-5, with 8 bases that match TRBD1. Trimming cost V 6 bases and J 5 bases; bases outside gene matches: 9. Looked up from germline, CDR1 is LNHDA and CDR2 is SQIVND (reference sequence). CDR3 size: 15 residues. In DNA form, the CDR3 reads TGTGCCAGTAGCAGGACAGGGAGGGATCATCAGCCCCAGCATTTT. This gives the protein CASSRTGRDHQPQHF.

The chain links TRBV4-2 to TRBJ1-5; tentative D call: TRBD1 (6 bases). Germline V lookup: CDR1 LGHNA, CDR2 YNFKEQ. The V end was cut by 2 bases, the J end by 6 bases, with 17 bases between. This CDR3 comprises 16 residues. CDR3 in amino acids: CASSQSWGQGGQPQHF. CDR3 in DNA: TGTGCCAGCAGCCAATCGTGGGGACAAGGAGGTCAGCCCCAGCATTTT.

The V gene is TRBV25-1, the J gene TRBJ1-1; TRBD1 matches at 7 bases. With 1 base clipped from V and 12 bases from J, the junction kept 14 bases outside the gene matches. CDR1 MGHDK and CDR2 SYGVNS come from the germline V gene. The CDR3 is made up of 15 amino acids. This chain's CDR3 is CASSELGLGRGVTFF. The CDR3 DNA reads as TGTGCCAGCAGTGAATTGGGGTTGGGCAGGGGGGTAACTTTCTTT. Complete variable domain (other parts from reference TRBV25-1 and TRBJ1-1): EADIYQTPRYLVIGTGKKITLECSQTMGHDKMYWYQQDPGMELHLIHYSYGVNSTEKGDLSSESTVSRIRTEHFPLTLESARPSHTSQYLCASSELGLGRGVTFFGQGTRLTVV.

This chain connects TRBV7-2 to TRBJ1-1; tentatively, D is TRBD1 (6 bases). The CDR3 spans 14 residues. Looked up from germline, CDR1 is SGHTA and CDR2 is FQGNSA. V was clipped by 6 bases and J by 4 bases, with 15 bases between them. The CDR3 sequence: CASRAQGRGTEAFF. The CDR3 DNA sequence: TGTGCCAGCAGGGCACAGGGACGGGGCACTGAAGCTTTCTTT.

The rearrangement uses TRBV29-1 and TRBJ2-3; TRBD2 agrees at 9 bases. The germline gives CDR1 SQVTM, CDR2 ANQGSEA. The CDR3 totals 15 residues. With 6 bases clipped from V and 5 bases from J, the junction kept 12 bases outside the gene matches. The CDR3 sequence: CSVGRGGGAGDTQYF. The CDR3 bases are TGCAGCGTGGGGCGAGGCGGGGGGGCCGGAGATACGCAGTATTTT.

The chain is built from TRBV28 and TRBJ2-2; D possibly corresponds to TRBD1 (5 bases). The CDR3 has 17 amino acids. In germline, CDR1 is MDHEN, CDR2 SYDVKM. The V and J ends lost 3 bases and 2 bases respectively, with 16 bases between them. The CDR3 nucleotides read TGTGCCAGCAGTTTGGGGCTCGGGCTTGTCAACACCGGGGAGCTGTTTTTT. This translates into CASSLGLGLVNTGELFF.

This chain joins TRBV7-2 and TRBJ1-3; D not resolved. Trimming took off 1 base at V and 2 bases at J, with 9 bases between the two ends. The germline V gene has CDR1 SGHTA and CDR2 FQGNSA. This CDR3 has 15 amino acids. The CDR3 DNA sequence: TGTGCCAGCAGCTTAGTGTCGGGGACTGGAAACACCATATATTTT. The encoded protein is CASSLVSGTGNTIYF.

This clone was detected only once. The chain recombines TRBV18 with TRBJ1-4, with a possible D match to TRBD1 (5 bases). Germline-derived CDR1 and CDR2 are KGHSH and LQKENI. The CDR3 runs 17 residues. V was cut by 3 bases and J by 3 bases, with 17 bases left in between. The CDR3 here is CASSPSPGRSANEKLFF. As DNA, the CDR3 is TGTGCCAGCTCACCGAGTCCAGGGAGGTCGGCTAATGAAAAACTGTTTTTT.

The chain carries TRBV6-2 or TRBV6-3 and TRBJ2-2; 7 bases are a match to TRBD2. Germline values: CDR1 MNHEY, CDR2 SVGEGT. The CDR3 consists of 21 residues. V lost 1 base and J lost 0; bases outside the gene matches: 17. CDR3 in amino acids: CASSYYSSSGAPGANTGELFF. The DNA for the CDR3 is TGTGCCAGCAGTTACTATTCGTCCAGCGGGGCTCCCGGGGCGAACACCGGGGAGCTGTTTTTT.

V and J are TRBV6-5 and TRBJ1-1, with D possibly TRBD1 on 5 matching bases. This CDR3 comprises 13 residues. CDR1 and CDR2 (germline): MNHEY, SVGAGI. V was pared by 7 bases and J by 3 bases, with 12 bases between. CDR3 nucleotide sequence: TGTGCCAGCAACGATCAGGGTTACACTGAAGCTTTCTTT. Translation: CASNDQGYTEAFF.

The V gene is TRBV18, the J gene TRBJ1-1; 7 bases align to TRBD1. CDR1 and CDR2 from the germline V gene are KGHSH and LQKENI. The CDR3 runs to 16 residues. The V gene end was trimmed by 1 base and the J gene end by 4 bases; junction bases not matched to a gene: 9. This CDR3 is CASSPRQGDRFTEAFF. The CDR3 DNA follows: TGTGCCAGCTCACCACGACAGGGTGATCGTTTCACTGAAGCTTTCTTT.

The rearrangement joins TRBV18 to TRBJ2-5, with D possibly matching TRBD1 (5 bases). The CDR3 sequence is 13 residues long. The V gene's germline CDR1 is KGHSH and CDR2 LQKENI. V was pared by 8 bases and J by 4 bases, with 14 bases between. The CDR3 bases are TGTGCCAGCACCCAGGGTATCTCAGAGACCCAGTACTTC. Amino acid sequence: CASTQGISETQYF.

The rearrangement joins TRBV30 to TRBJ1-1; no clear D gene. The germline V gene encodes CDR1 GTSNPN and CDR2 SVGIG (reference sequence). This CDR3 contains 12 residues. Between the trimmed V and J ends, which lost 3 bases and 0 bases, there was a span of 5 bases. Here the CDR3 reads CAWSSVNTEAFF. As DNA, the CDR3 is TGTGCCTGGAGCTCGGTGAACACTGAAGCTTTCTTT.